This T cell receptor (beta chain) was recovered during a study of control samples from healthy donors and cancer patients. The protocol was immunoSEQ multiplex PCR, while the TCRdb copy is restricted to in-frame clones and leaves out a portion. The table includes about 150,000 clones, under 95% detected once. The V end was cut by 0 bases, the J end by 1 base, with 9 bases between. Germline V gene data show CDR1 as LGHDT and CDR2 as YNNKEL (reference sequence). The CDR3 sequence is 15 residues long. The TCR comes from a man between 18 and 35 years old in good health. Sequences were obtained from blood. The V call is TRBV3-1 (or the pseudogene TRBV3-2), the J call TRBJ1-1, with D unresolved. CDR3 DNA sequence: TGTGCCAGCAGCCAAGAGCCTGGAGAGAACACTGAAGCTTTCTTT. Translating gives CASSQEPGENTEAFF.